Listed below are T cell receptor beta chains from one sample, sequenced in a study of T-cell memory formation after mild COVID-19. In TCRdb, the 5' RACE reads were re-called with MiXCR into one record per CDR3 protein. The top ten clones hold roughly 3.7% of a sample with fewer than 200,000 distinct CDR3 sequences, roughly 18% of them seen once. The sample was PBMCs or a T cell subset sorted from them (not recorded which). The receptors were gathered from a man between 18 and 35 years old who had mild COVID-19 (a few samples of this study predate the infection). Cell type and time point are not known. CDR3s include the opening cysteine and the closing phenylalanine or tryptophan. A D gene is named only where the DNA matches it firmly. Size tells how often a clone was seen (once, few, many) or the class of an expanded clone, and some rows leave it out.

TRBJ2-5 . many TRBV12-3/TRBV12-4 TGTGCCAGCACCCTGAGGCTATTGGACGAGACCCAGTACTTC CASTLRLLDETQYF
TRBJ2-3 . . TRBV7-3 TGTGCCAGCAGCTCGCGCCGGACGCTCCCGTTTAGCCGGGAGATCACAGATACGCAGTATTTT CASSSRRTLPFSREITDTQYF
TRBJ2-1 . . TRBV14 TGTGCCAGCAGCCAACGGGCGGGACAAACCTACAATGAGCAGTTCTTC CASSQRAGQTYNEQFF
TRBJ2-7 TRBD2 . TRBV2 TGTGCCAGCAGCCGGGGCTCCAGCGGGGGATTGTACGAGCAGTACTTC CASSRGSSGGLYEQYF
TRBJ2-5 TRBD1 . TRBV24-1 TGTGCCACCGCAACAGTTACAGGGGAGGAGACCCAGTACTTC CATATVTGEETQYF
TRBJ1-1 . medium-sized TRBV5-1 TGCGCCAGCAGCTCCGGACAGCCGAACACTGAAGCTTTCTTT CASSSGQPNTEAFF
TRBJ1-5 . few TRBV7-2 TGTGCCAGCAGCCCCGTCCCAGGGAACATCTATCAGCCCCAGCATTTT CASSPVPGNIYQPQHF
TRBJ1-2 . . TRBV4-1 TGCGCCAGCAGCCAAGAAGGAAGTCAGGGCAGTCTCTATGGCTACACCTTC CASSQEGSQGSLYGYTF
TRBJ1-2 . many TRBV20-1 TGCAGTGCTGCCAGTCCCACTGGCGGCTACACCTTC CSAASPTGGYTF
TRBJ2-3 TRBD2 . TRBV7-9 TGTGCCAGCAGCCCGCTTCAGCGGGGGGCCTCCACAGATACGCAGTATTTT CASSPLQRGASTDTQYF
TRBJ2-5 TRBD2 few TRBV20-1 TGCAGTGCTAGACGTCCTAGCGGGGAAGAGACCCAGTACTTC CSARRPSGEETQYF
TRBJ2-2 . . TRBV29-1 TGCAGCGTTGTCTTAATGTTGGGTGGGGAGCTGTTTTTT CSVVLMLGGELFF
TRBJ1-2 . . TRBV7-9 TGTGCCAGCAGTTACCTGGCAACCTATGGCTACACCTTC CASSYLATYGYTF
TRBJ2-3 . few TRBV6-2/TRBV6-3 TGTGCCAGCAGTTCCACGGGCCTTTTCACAGATACGCAGTATTTT CASSSTGLFTDTQYF
TRBJ2-2 . few TRBV28 TGTGCCAGCGGCAGGGTAAACACCGGGGAGCTGTTTTTT CASGRVNTGELFF
TRBJ1-2 . few TRBV20-1 TGCAGTGCTAGGAACAGGGACTATGGCTACACCTTC CSARNRDYGYTF
TRBJ2-5 . . TRBV7-7 TGTGCTAGCAGCTGGGGACTCGGGGTTGGGGAGACCCAGTACTTC CASSWGLGVGETQYF
TRBJ1-1 TRBD1 . TRBV11-3 TGTGCCAGCAGCTTACGACAGGGTTCTGAAGCTTTCTTT CASSLRQGSEAFF
TRBJ2-1 . . TRBV11-3 TGTGCCAGCAGCTTCCAAGCGGCGAGCTCCTACAATGAGCAGTTCTTC CASSFQAASSYNEQFF
TRBJ1-5 TRBD1 many TRBV12-3/TRBV12-4 TGTGCCAGCAGTTTCAGACAGGGGGACGGTCAGCCCCAGCATTTT CASSFRQGDGQPQHF
TRBJ1-6 . once TRBV27 TGTGCCAGCAGTTTCAAGGAAGATTCACCCCTCCACTTT CASSFKEDSPLHF
TRBJ1-6 . few TRBV2 TGTGCCAGCAGCCGACAGGATTCACCCCTCCACTTT CASSRQDSPLHF
TRBJ2-5 TRBD2 few TRBV6-5 TGTGCCAGCAGTAGCGGGGGAAAGACCCAGTACTTC CASSSGGKTQYF
TRBJ2-6 . . TRBV29-1 TGCAGCGTTGAAGACATCTCTGGGGCCAACGTCCTGACTTTC CSVEDISGANVLTF
TRBJ2-5 . once TRBV10-3 TGTGCCTCCGGGACCGTTGGAGAAGAGACCCAGTACTTC CASGTVGEETQYF
TRBJ2-5 TRBD1 . TRBV12-3/TRBV12-4 TGTGCCAGCAGTTATGGGACAGGGAAGCAGGGAGAGACCCAGTACTTC CASSYGTGKQGETQYF
TRBJ1-2 TRBD1 . TRBV7-2 TGTGCCAGCAGCTTCCGGACAGGGGTGGAGTATGGCTACACCTTC CASSFRTGVEYGYTF
TRBJ2-1 . . TRBV7-9 TGTGCCAGCAGCCTCCGGGACCCTTACTACAATGAGCAGTTCTTC CASSLRDPYYNEQFF
TRBJ1-1 . . TRBV5-6 TGTGCCAGCAGGAGGAATCCCGGCGGGTCGGCCACTGAAGCTTTCTTT CASRRNPGGSATEAFF
TRBJ2-7 TRBD1 many TRBV25-1 TGTGCCAGCAGTGAAGGTAACAGGGGGGTGTACGAGCAGTACTTC CASSEGNRGVYEQYF
TRBJ2-1 . . TRBV29-1 TGCAGCGTTGAAGATCAAGGACGCAATGAGCAGTTCTTC CSVEDQGRNEQFF
TRBJ2-6 . few TRBV12-3/TRBV12-4 TGTGCCAGCAGCCCGAACTTGGGAGCTGGGGCCAACGTCCTGACTTTC CASSPNLGAGANVLTF
TRBJ1-5 . few TRBV5-1 TGCGCCAGCAGCGAACAGGGAGTGGAGAGCCAGCCCCAGCATTTT CASSEQGVESQPQHF
TRBJ2-1 TRBD1 . TRBV20-1 TGCAGTGCTAGAGATCCGACAGGGGCCAACTACAATGAGCAGTTCTTC CSARDPTGANYNEQFF
TRBJ2-5 TRBD1 few TRBV12-3/TRBV12-4 TGTGCCAGCACTCAAGGACAGGGACTTATTAAAGAGACCCAGTACTTC CASTQGQGLIKETQYF
TRBJ2-5 . few TRBV29-1 TGCAGCGTTGATGAGACGACGGAGACCCAGTACTTC CSVDETTETQYF
TRBJ1-5 . . TRBV11-2 TGTGCCAGCAGCGATCCCACTACCGGGCAGCCCCAGCATTTT CASSDPTTGQPQHF